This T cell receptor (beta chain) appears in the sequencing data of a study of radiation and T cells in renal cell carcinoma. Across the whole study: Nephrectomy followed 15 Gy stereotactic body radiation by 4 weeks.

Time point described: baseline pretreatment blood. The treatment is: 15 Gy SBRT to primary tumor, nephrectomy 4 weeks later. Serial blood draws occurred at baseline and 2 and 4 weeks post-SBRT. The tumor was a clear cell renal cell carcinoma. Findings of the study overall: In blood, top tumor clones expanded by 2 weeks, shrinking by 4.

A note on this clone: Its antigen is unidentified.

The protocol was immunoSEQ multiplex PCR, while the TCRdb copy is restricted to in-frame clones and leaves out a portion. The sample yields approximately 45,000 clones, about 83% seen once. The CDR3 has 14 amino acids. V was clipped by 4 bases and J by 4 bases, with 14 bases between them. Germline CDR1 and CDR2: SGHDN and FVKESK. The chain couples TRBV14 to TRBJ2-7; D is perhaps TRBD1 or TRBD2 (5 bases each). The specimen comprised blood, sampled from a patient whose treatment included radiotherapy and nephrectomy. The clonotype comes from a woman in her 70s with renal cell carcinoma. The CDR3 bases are TGTGCCAGCAGCCTCCCGGGACGTTATTACGAGCAGTACTTC. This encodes CASSLPGRYYEQYF.